This entry lists 2 T cell receptor beta chains sequenced from one sample in a study of cytomegalovirus exposure and HLA in healthy donors. Use of 60 Vbeta and 13 Jbeta primers characterized the PCR. Libraries were prepared by immunoSEQ multiplex PCR; TCRdb keeps only in-frame clonotypes and omits some of them. The sample yields about 150,000 clones, around 78% seen once. Sequencing used PBMCs. The receptors derive from a man aged 40-50 years in good health and CMV-seronegative.

The rearrangement uses TRBV7-2 and TRBJ2-7, with a tentative D call TRBD1 (6 bases). The germline gives CDR1 SGHTA, CDR2 FQGNSA. Trimming shortened V by 5 bases and J by 3 bases, and 14 bases separated the two germline ends. This CDR3 has 14 amino acids. In DNA form, the CDR3 reads TGTGCCAGCAGCGTCGACAGGTTCAGCTACGAGCAGTACTTC. Its translation is CASSVDRFSYEQYF.

This clone has only a few counts. The chain uses TRBV18 and TRBJ1-2, with TRBD1 matching 8 bases. CDR1 is KGHSH and CDR2 is LQKENI in the germline V gene. The ends lost 3 bases at V and 7 bases at J; junction bases unmatched: 13. There are 16 residues in the CDR3. The CDR3, as DNA: TGTGCCAGCTCACCGATAAGCAGGGGGCCAAATGGTGGCTACACCTTC. Protein product: CASSPISRGPNGGYTF.